These 21 T cell receptor beta chains were all obtained from the same sample, sequenced in a study of control samples from healthy donors and cancer patients. Repertoires were generated with immunoSEQ multiplex PCR, while TCRdb's copy carries only in-frame clones and drops some. The sample yields about 54,000 clones, approximately 95% seen once. Sequenced input: blood. The receptors were gathered from a woman younger than 45 in good health.

This chain joins TRBV28 and TRBJ2-1; 7 nucleotides align to TRBD2. The CDR3 is made up of 15 amino acids. Per the germline V gene, CDR1 is MDHEN and CDR2 is SYDVKM. V dropped 6 bases and J dropped 2; count of bases not matched to a gene: 7. This CDR3 reads CASRRAGEPYNEQFF. The CDR3 coding sequence is TGTGCCAGCAGACGGGCGGGAGAACCCTACAATGAGCAGTTCTTC.

J is TRBJ2-7 and V is TRBV3-1 (or the pseudogene TRBV3-2); D is ambiguous. With 5 bases removed from V and 1 base from J, the gap between germline ends came to 12 bases. The CDR3 covers 14 residues. Germline V lookup: CDR1 LGHDT, CDR2 YNNKEL (reference sequence). The CDR3 is CASSMLGQSYEQYF. In DNA, the CDR3 is TGTGCCAGCAGCATGTTAGGTCAATCCTACGAGCAGTACTTC.

Regarding this clone: Other nucleotide sequences from this sample produce the same CDR3. This chain joins TRBV7-3 and TRBJ2-1; 7 nucleotides align to TRBD1. CDR3 size: 16 residues. V was pared by 6 bases and J by 0 bases, with 8 bases of the junction left unmatched. Per the germline V gene, CDR1 is SGHTA and CDR2 is FQGTGA. Here the CDR3 reads CASSLTGASSYNEQFF. Here the CDR3 DNA reads TGTGCCAGCAGTCTAACAGGGGCTAGCTCCTACAATGAGCAGTTCTTC.

The rearrangement links TRBV30 to TRBJ1-1; TRBD1 agrees at 8 bases. This CDR3 contains 14 residues. Per the germline V gene, CDR1 is GTSNPN and CDR2 is SVGIG (reference sequence). J gave up 3 bases and V 0 bases, and 3 bases lay outside the gene matches. In nucleotides, the CDR3 is TGTGCCTGGAGTGTACAGGGGGGCTACACTGAAGCTTTCTTT. Its translation: CAWSVQGGYTEAFF. The variable domain in full, with the rest retrieved from reference TRBV30 and TRBJ1-1, is SQTIHQWPATLVQPVGSPLSLECTVEGTSNPNLYWYRQAAGRGLQLLFYSVGIGQISSEVPQNLSASRPQDRQFILSSKKLLLSDSGFYLCAWSVQGGYTEAFFGQGTRLTVV.

The V and J genes are TRBV18 and TRBJ2-3; D gene uncertain. Germline loops: CDR1 KGHSH, CDR2 LQKENI. The V end lost 3 bases, the J end lost 1 base, and 8 bases lay between the germline ends. The CDR3 runs 14 residues. The CDR3 loop is CASSPWARTDTQYF. The CDR3 DNA follows: TGTGCCAGCTCACCGTGGGCCCGCACAGATACGCAGTATTTT.

This chain links TRBV12-3 or TRBV12-4 with TRBJ1-6; the D gene is possibly TRBD1 (5 bases). The V end lost 3 bases, the J end lost 10 bases, and 10 bases lay between the germline ends. This CDR3 is built from 13 residues. The CDR3 DNA sequence: TGTGCCAGCAGTTTGACAGCAGGGTCACCCCTCCACTTT. Amino acid sequence: CASSLTAGSPLHF.

The rearrangement joins TRBV7-8 to TRBJ2-5, with D perhaps matching TRBD2 (7 bases). Looked up from germline, CDR1 is SGHVS and CDR2 is FQNEAQ. V lost 1 base, J lost 5 bases, and 20 bases lay in between. The CDR3 has 17 amino acids. As DNA, the CDR3 is TGTGCCAGCAGCTTAGGGGAGGGGGGTACGACTGGGGAGACCCAGTACTTC. It encodes CASSLGEGGTTGETQYF.

The CDR3 DNA follows: TGTGCCAGCAGCTTAGCGCATGCAGGGGAATATGGCTACACCTTC. Amino acids: CASSLAHAGEYGYTF. The J gene is TRBJ1-2, the V gene TRBV7-8; D possibly corresponds to TRBD1 (6 bases). The CDR3 spans 15 residues. Looked up from germline, CDR1 is SGHVS and CDR2 is FQNEAQ. Trimming pared 0 bases from V and 5 bases from J, leaving 13 bases between.

The V and J genes are TRBV5-4 and TRBJ2-1; D assignment may be TRBD1 or TRBD2 (5 bases each). From germline, CDR1 is SGHNT and CDR2 YYREEE (reference sequence). Trimming took 2 bases from V and 6 from J, leaving 15 bases between them. The CDR3 is made up of 15 amino acids. CDR3 coding DNA: TGTGCCAGCAGCTTTGGGACGAGCTATTTCAATGAGCAGTTCTTC. As protein: CASSFGTSYFNEQFF.

The chain has TRBV4-1 and TRBJ2-7; 8 bases align to TRBD1. The V segment lost 3 bases and the J segment 3 bases; nucleotides outside the gene matches: 4. This CDR3 region has 14 residues. Germline loops: CDR1 MGHRA, CDR2 YSYEKL. CDR3: CASSQGQEYYEQYF. In nucleotides, the CDR3 is TGCGCCAGCAGCCAGGGACAGGAGTACTACGAGCAGTACTTC.

The chain recombines TRBV28 with TRBJ2-5; 11 bases line up with TRBD2. The J segment lost 5 bases and the V segment lost 4 bases, leaving 12 bases of the junction unmatched. Germline V lookup: CDR1 MDHEN, CDR2 SYDVKM. This CDR3 has 17 amino acids. This CDR3 reads CASSSTTSGSGSETQYF. CDR3 nucleotide sequence: TGTGCCAGCAGTTCAACTACTAGCGGGAGTGGGTCGGAGACCCAGTACTTC.

The rearrangement uses TRBV28 and TRBJ2-5; 7 bases match TRBD2. V lost 2 bases and J lost 0; bases outside the gene matches: 3. The germline V gene has CDR1 MDHEN and CDR2 SYDVKM. The CDR3 is made up of 15 amino acids. The CDR3 loop is CASSLGGLNQETQYF. DNA for the CDR3: TGTGCCAGCAGTTTAGGGGGACTAAACCAAGAGACCCAGTACTTC. The whole variable domain, filled in from reference TRBV28 and TRBJ2-5, reads DVKVTQSSRYLVKRTGEKVFLECVQDMDHENMFWYRQDPGLGLRLIYFSYDVKMKEKGDIPEGYSVSREKKERFSLILESASTNQTSMYLCASSLGGLNQETQYFGPGTRLLVL.

This chain joins TRBV29-1 and TRBJ2-7; a weak D match, TRBD1 (5 bases). Trimming cost V 0 bases and J 0 bases, with 9 bases left between them. CDR1 is SQVTM, CDR2 ANQGSEA, per germline. CDR3 size: 14 residues. CDR3 region: CSVEDQGSSYEQYF. The CDR3 region has the DNA TGCAGCGTTGAAGATCAGGGCAGCTCCTACGAGCAGTACTTC.

V is TRBV9 and J is TRBJ2-1, with TRBD1 matching 12 bases. This CDR3 has 19 amino acids. Germline V gene data show CDR1 as SGDLS and CDR2 as YYNGEE. Trimming cost V 0 bases and J 0 bases; bases outside gene matches: 7. CDR3 amino acids: CASSVGWDRGPSSYNEQFF. The CDR3 nucleotides are TGTGCCAGCAGCGTAGGATGGGACAGGGGGCCTAGCTCCTACAATGAGCAGTTCTTC.

The chain carries TRBV7-2 and TRBJ1-1; possible D gene TRBD1, 6 bases. This CDR3 comprises 14 residues. From germline, CDR1 is SGHTA and CDR2 FQGNSA. V was cut by 5 bases and J by 6 bases, with 16 bases left in between. The CDR3 is CASSPTGRGSEAFF. CDR3 coding DNA: TGTGCCAGCAGCCCGACGGGAAGGGGGTCTGAAGCTTTCTTT. The complete variable domain, with remaining parts taken from reference TRBV7-2 and TRBJ1-1, reads GAGVSQSPSNKVTEKGKDVELRCDPISGHTALYWYRQSLGQGLEFLIYFQGNSAPDKSGLPSDRFSAERTGGSVSTLTIQRTQQEDSAVYLCASSPTGRGSEAFFGQGTRLTVV.

The chain joins TRBV30 to TRBJ2-7; 7 nucleotides line up with TRBD2. Germline loops: CDR1 GTSNPN, CDR2 SVGIG (reference sequence). With V trimmed by 2 bases and J by 2 bases, 6 bases remained unmatched. CDR3 size: 14 residues. CDR3 protein: CAWSTGTITYEQYF. CDR3 DNA: TGTGCCTGGAGTACCGGGACTATTACCTACGAGCAGTACTTC.

For the CDR3, the DNA is TGTGCCAGCAGTTTCGGGACAGGCGCTTCCTACGAGCAGTACTTC. Encoded protein: CASSFGTGASYEQYF. V usage is TRBV28 and J usage is TRBJ2-7, with 8 bases identical to TRBD1. The CDR3 has 15 amino acids. In germline, CDR1 is MDHEN, CDR2 SYDVKM. The V segment lost 3 bases and the J segment 1 base; nucleotides outside the gene matches: 5.

This chain uses TRBV5-5 with TRBJ2-5; weak D call: TRBD2 (6 bases). The V end was cut by 0 bases, the J end by 5 bases, with 14 bases between. There are 15 residues in the CDR3. CDR1 is SGHKS and CDR2 is YYEKEE in the germline V gene (reference sequence). This CDR3 is CASSLGIAARETQYF. The CDR3 DNA sequence: TGTGCCAGCAGCTTGGGGATAGCGGCTCGGGAGACCCAGTACTTC.

The chain employs TRBV18 and TRBJ1-3; tentatively, D is TRBD1 (5 bases). V lost 3 bases and J 3 bases, leaving 12 bases between the germline ends. Germline V gene sequence: CDR1 KGHSH, CDR2 LQKENI. This CDR3 comprises 15 residues. The CDR3 DNA sequence: TGTGCCAGCTCACCCCTTGGCCAGGGTGGAAACACCATATATTTT. Amino acid sequence: CASSPLGQGGNTIYF.

This chain connects TRBV30 to TRBJ2-3; 16 bases are a match to TRBD2. Looked up from germline, CDR1 is GTSNPN and CDR2 is SVGIG (reference sequence). J gave up 6 bases and V 3 bases, and 6 bases lay outside the gene matches. The CDR3 sequence is 16 residues long. This chain's CDR3 is CAWSPGLAGGQDTQYF. For the CDR3, the DNA is TGTGCCTGGAGCCCGGGACTAGCGGGAGGGCAGGATACGCAGTATTTT.

The sample holds one count of this clone. This sequence joins TRBV7-9 and TRBJ2-1; 15 positions agree with TRBD2. V shed 1 base and J 6 bases; nucleotides not matched to a gene: 10. CDR3 length: 19 amino acids. CDR1 and CDR2 from the germline V gene are SEHNR and FQNEAQ (reference sequence). CDR3 in DNA: TGTGCCAGCAGCTTAGGGGACAGGGGGACTAGCGGGAGGACCAATGAGCAGTTCTTC. This codes for CASSLGDRGTSGRTNEQFF.